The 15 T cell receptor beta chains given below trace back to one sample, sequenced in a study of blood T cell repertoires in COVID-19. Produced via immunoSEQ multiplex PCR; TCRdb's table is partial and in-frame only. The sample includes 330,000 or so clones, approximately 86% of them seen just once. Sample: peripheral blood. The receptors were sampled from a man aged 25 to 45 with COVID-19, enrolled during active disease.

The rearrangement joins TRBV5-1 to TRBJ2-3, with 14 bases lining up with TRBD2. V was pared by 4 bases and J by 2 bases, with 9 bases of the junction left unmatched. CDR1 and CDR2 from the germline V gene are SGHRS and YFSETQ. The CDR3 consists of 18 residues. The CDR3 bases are TGCGCCAGCAGCCGGGGACTAGCGGGAGCCCACTTCACAGATACGCAGTATTTT. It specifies CASSRGLAGAHFTDTQYF.

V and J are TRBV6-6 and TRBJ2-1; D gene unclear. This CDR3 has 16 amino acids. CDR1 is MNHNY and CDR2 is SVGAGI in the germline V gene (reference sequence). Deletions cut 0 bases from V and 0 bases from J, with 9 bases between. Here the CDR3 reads CASSYSSISSYNEQFF. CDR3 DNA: TGTGCCAGCAGTTACTCCAGTATAAGCTCCTACAATGAGCAGTTCTTC.

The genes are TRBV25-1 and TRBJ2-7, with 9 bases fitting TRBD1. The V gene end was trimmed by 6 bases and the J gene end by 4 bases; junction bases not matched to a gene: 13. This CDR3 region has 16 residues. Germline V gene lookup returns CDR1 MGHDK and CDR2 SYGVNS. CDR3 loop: CASRPQPGQGGYEQYF. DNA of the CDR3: TGTGCCAGCAGACCCCAACCGGGACAGGGCGGGTACGAGCAGTACTTC.

This CDR3 is CASSVATGSSYEQYF. The CDR3 coding sequence is TGTGCCAGCAGCGTAGCGACAGGGAGCTCCTACGAGCAGTACTTC. The chain recombines TRBV9 with TRBJ2-7, with 7 bases aligning to TRBD1. Per germline, CDR1 SGDLS and CDR2 YYNGEE. V trimming: 0 bases; J trimming: 0 bases; junction bases outside the gene matches: 3. The CDR3 length is 15 residues. Full variable domain (remainder filled in from reference TRBV9 and TRBJ2-7): DSGVTQTPKHLITATGQRVTLRCSPRSGDLSVYWYQQSLDQGLQFLIQYYNGEERAKGNILERFSAQQFPDLHSELNLSSLELGDSALYFCASSVATGSSYEQYFGPGTRLTVT.

The CDR3 loop reads CASSPIPRGEQYF. CDR3 sequence (DNA): TGCGCCAGCAGCCCAATCCCCAGGGGCGAGCAGTACTTC. This chain joins TRBV5-1 and TRBJ2-7; tentative D call: TRBD1 (6 bases). CDR1 and CDR2 (germline): SGHRS, YFSETQ. V lost 4 bases to trimming and J lost 6 bases, with 14 bases between them. The CDR3 extends over 13 amino acids.

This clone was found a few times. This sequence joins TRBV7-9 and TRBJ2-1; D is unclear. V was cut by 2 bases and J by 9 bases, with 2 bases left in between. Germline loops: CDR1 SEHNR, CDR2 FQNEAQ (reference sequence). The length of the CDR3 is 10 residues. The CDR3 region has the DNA TGTGCCAGCAGCTTACTTGAGCAGTTCTTC. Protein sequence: CASSLLEQFF. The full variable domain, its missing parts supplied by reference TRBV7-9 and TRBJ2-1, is DTGVSQNPRHKITKRGQNVTFRCDPISEHNRLYWYRQTLGQGPEFLTYFQNEAQLEKSRLLSDRFSAERPKGSFSTLEIQRTEQGDSAMYLCASSLLEQFFGPGTRLTVL.

The CDR3 loop is CASSLGHRSEAFF. The CDR3 nucleotides are TGTGCCAGCAGTTTAGGGCACAGGTCAGAAGCTTTCTTT. The chain joins TRBV12-3 or TRBV12-4 to TRBJ1-1, with D possibly matching TRBD1 (5 bases). The CDR3 contains 13 residues. The germline V and J ends were trimmed by 1 base and 8 bases, with 11 bases remaining between them.

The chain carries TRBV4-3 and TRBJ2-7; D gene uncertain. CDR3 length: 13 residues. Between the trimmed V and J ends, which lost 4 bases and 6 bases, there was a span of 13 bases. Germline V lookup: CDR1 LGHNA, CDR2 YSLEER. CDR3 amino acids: CASSPHLDREQYF. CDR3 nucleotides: TGCGCCAGCAGCCCCCACCTAGACCGCGAGCAGTACTTC.

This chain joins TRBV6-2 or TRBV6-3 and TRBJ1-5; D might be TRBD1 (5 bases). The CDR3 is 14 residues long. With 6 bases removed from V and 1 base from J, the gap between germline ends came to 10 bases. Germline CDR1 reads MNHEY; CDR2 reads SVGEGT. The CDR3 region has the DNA TGTGCCAGCAGCTCCAGACAGAGCAATCAGCCCCAGCATTTT. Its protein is CASSSRQSNQPQHF.

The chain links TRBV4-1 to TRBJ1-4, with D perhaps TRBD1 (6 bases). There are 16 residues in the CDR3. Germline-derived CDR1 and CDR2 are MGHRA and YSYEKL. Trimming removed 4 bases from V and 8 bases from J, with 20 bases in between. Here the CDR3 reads CASSRKQGGDKEKLFF. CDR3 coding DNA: TGCGCCAGCAGCCGAAAACAGGGCGGCGACAAAGAAAAACTGTTTTTT.

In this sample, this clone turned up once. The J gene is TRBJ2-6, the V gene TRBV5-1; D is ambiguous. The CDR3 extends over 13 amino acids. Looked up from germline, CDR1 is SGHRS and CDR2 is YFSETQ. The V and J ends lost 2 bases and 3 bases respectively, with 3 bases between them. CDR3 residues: CASSLHGANVLTF. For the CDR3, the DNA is TGCGCCAGCAGCTTACATGGGGCCAACGTCCTGACTTTC.

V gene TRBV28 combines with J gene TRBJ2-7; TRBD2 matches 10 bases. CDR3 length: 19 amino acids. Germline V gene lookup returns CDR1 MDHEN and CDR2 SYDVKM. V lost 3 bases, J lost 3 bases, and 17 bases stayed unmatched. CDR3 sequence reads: CASSFAGLSSGRASYEQYF. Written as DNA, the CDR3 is TGTGCCAGCAGTTTCGCTGGACTATCTAGCGGGAGAGCCAGCTACGAGCAGTACTTC.

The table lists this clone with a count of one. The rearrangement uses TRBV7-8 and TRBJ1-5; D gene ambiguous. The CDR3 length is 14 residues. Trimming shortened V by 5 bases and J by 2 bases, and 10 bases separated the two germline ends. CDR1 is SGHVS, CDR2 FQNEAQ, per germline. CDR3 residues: CASSRQRGNQPQHF. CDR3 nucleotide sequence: TGTGCCAGCAGCCGTCAGCGCGGCAATCAGCCCCAGCATTTT.

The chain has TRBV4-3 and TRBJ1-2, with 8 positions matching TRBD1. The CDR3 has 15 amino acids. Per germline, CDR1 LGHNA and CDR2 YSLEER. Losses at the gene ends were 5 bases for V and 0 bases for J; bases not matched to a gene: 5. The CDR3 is CASSFRTGTNYGYTF. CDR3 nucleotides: TGCGCCAGCAGCTTTCGGACAGGGACTAACTATGGCTACACCTTC.

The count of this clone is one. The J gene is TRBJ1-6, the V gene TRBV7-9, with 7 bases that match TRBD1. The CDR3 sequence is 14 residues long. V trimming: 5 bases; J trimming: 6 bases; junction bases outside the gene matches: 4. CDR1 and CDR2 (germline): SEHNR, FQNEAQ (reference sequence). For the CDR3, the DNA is TGTGCCAGCAGCAGAGGGGACAGTAATTCACCCCTCCACTTT. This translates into CASSRGDSNSPLHF.